Following are 10 T cell receptor beta chains from one sample sequenced in a study of blood T cell repertoires in COVID-19. Sequencing used immunoSEQ multiplex PCR; TCRdb keeps in-frame clones, though not all of them. The repertoire holds about 360,000 clones, 70% to 90% seen once, with about 2.9% in the top ten. Sample: peripheral blood. The receptors were sampled from a human donor in a cohort sampled during active COVID-19.

V usage is TRBV19 and J usage is TRBJ1-2; D is unclear. V was trimmed by 1 base and J by 5 bases, leaving 14 bases between them. The CDR3 is made up of 15 amino acids. Germline V CDR1 and CDR2: LNHDA, SQIVND (reference sequence). CDR3 sequence: CASSIGAAWEYGYTF. The DNA for the CDR3 is TGTGCCAGTAGTATAGGAGCAGCCTGGGAGTATGGCTACACCTTC.

CDR3 sequence: CASSTKTGSSGNTIYF. The CDR3 DNA is TGTGCCAGCAGCACAAAGACAGGGAGCTCTGGAAACACCATATATTTT. The V and J genes are TRBV13 and TRBJ1-3; 7 bases map to TRBD1. Unmatched junction bases numbered 7, after V lost 5 bases and J lost 0 bases. This CDR3 has 16 residues. CDR1 and CDR2 from the germline V gene are PRHDT and FYEKMQ (reference sequence).

This sequence joins TRBV12-3 or TRBV12-4 and TRBJ1-5; D call uncertain. V shed 2 bases and J shed 7 bases, with 9 bases lying between them. This CDR3 has 13 amino acids. The CDR3 loop is CASSLTREQPQHF. In DNA, the CDR3 is TGTGCCAGCAGTTTAACGAGGGAGCAGCCCCAGCATTTT.

V usage is TRBV6-5 and J usage is TRBJ2-1, with TRBD2 as a possible D gene (6 bases). Looked up from germline, CDR1 is MNHEY and CDR2 is SVGAGI. V dropped 0 bases and J dropped 5 bases, with 8 bases sitting between them. The CDR3 runs 14 residues. The CDR3 loop reads CASSYSGGDNEQFF. The CDR3 DNA sequence: TGTGCCAGCAGTTACTCCGGGGGAGACAATGAGCAGTTCTTC.

The V gene is TRBV30, the J gene TRBJ1-1; D not resolved. Trimming cost V 1 base and J 4 bases, with 16 bases left between them. The CDR3 consists of 15 residues. Germline CDR1 is GTSNPN and CDR2 is SVGIG (reference sequence). CDR3 protein: CAWSEHPRYSTEAFF. The CDR3 DNA sequence: TGTGCCTGGAGTGAACACCCCCGTTACAGCACTGAAGCTTTCTTT.

This clone was recorded only once. This chain connects TRBV2 to TRBJ1-1; D remains unclear. Germline V gene sequence: CDR1 SNHLY, CDR2 FYNNEI. V was clipped by 7 bases and J by 1 base, with 7 bases between them. The CDR3 extends over 12 amino acids. CDR3 amino acids: CASTLRNTEAFF. CDR3 bases: TGTGCCAGCACCCTCAGGAACACTGAAGCTTTCTTT. Full variable domain (outside the CDR3, taken from reference TRBV2 and TRBJ1-1): EPEVTQTPSHQVTQMGQEVILRCVPISNHLYFYWYRQILGQKVEFLVSFYNNEISEKSEIFDDQFSVERPDGSNFTLKIRSTKLEDSAMYFCASTLRNTEAFFGQGTRLTVV.

The chain links TRBV15 to TRBJ2-3; TRBD1 matches at 8 bases. Trimming cost V 3 bases and J 4 bases; bases outside gene matches: 6. The length of the CDR3 is 15 residues. The V gene's germline CDR1 is LNHNV and CDR2 YYDKDF (reference sequence). The CDR3 reads CATSRGDRSSDTQYF. The CDR3 DNA is TGTGCCACCAGCAGGGGGGACAGGTCATCAGATACGCAGTATTTT.

A note on this clone: Its ends do not fully match the called genes, so a read error is possible. V and J are TRBV11-2 and TRBJ2-7; 13 bases map to TRBD2. Germline lookup yields CDR1 SGHAT and CDR2 FQNNGV. The CDR3 has 17 amino acids. CDR3 DNA sequence: TGTGCCAGCAGCTTAGGTTTTCCGGGACTAGCGGGAACATTGGCCCATTTC. Encoded protein: CASSLGFPGLAGTLAHF.

The chain couples TRBV9 to TRBJ2-1; 10 bases fit TRBD2. V lost 2 bases, J lost 8 bases, and 7 bases stayed unmatched. The germline V gene has CDR1 SGDLS and CDR2 YYNGEE. The CDR3 totals 15 residues. CDR3 nucleotide sequence: TGTGCCAGCAGCGTCTTAGCGGGGGGACGCGATGAGCAGTTCTTC. Protein sequence: CASSVLAGGRDEQFF.

The rearrangement uses TRBV5-1 and TRBJ1-2, with D hard to call. The CDR3 has 14 amino acids. V shed 5 bases and J shed 3 bases, with 14 bases lying between them. The germline CDR1 and CDR2 sequences are SGHRS and YFSETQ. DNA for the CDR3: TGCGCCAGCAGACCCGGCGACCAGGACTATGGCTACACCTTC. Translation: CASRPGDQDYGYTF.